This T cell receptor beta chain was profiled in a study of shared clonotypes between healthy human individuals. V was shortened by 5 bases and J by 1 base, with 12 bases between the two germline ends. Germline V lookup: CDR1 MNHEY, CDR2 SVGAGI. CDR3 length: 14 residues. The sample holds one count of this clone. Only in-frame clones appear in the TCRdb table, and some are missing; sequencing was by immunoSEQ multiplex PCR. The sample has millions of clones, 85% to 95% seen once; the top ten hold 0.1% to 0.15%. The specimen sequenced was naive CD4+ T cells sorted from blood. The subset is: CD45RA+ positively selected. The rearrangement joins TRBV6-5 to TRBJ2-7, with a possible D match to TRBD2 (5 bases). The receptor was derived from a man between 18 and 29 years old in good health. This chain's CDR3 is CASSNGGGSYEQYF. The CDR3 coding sequence is TGTGCCAGCAGTAACGGAGGAGGTTCCTACGAGCAGTACTTC.